A selection of T cell receptor beta chains follows, all from one sample in a study of cytomegalovirus exposure and HLA in healthy donors. The protocol was immunoSEQ multiplex PCR, while the TCRdb copy is restricted to in-frame clones and leaves out a portion. Found here are under 200,000 clones, over 80% of them singletons; the top ten hold 6.3%. The sample taken for sequencing was PBMCs. The receptor set was obtained from a male donor in good health and CMV-seropositive. CDR3s include the opening cysteine and the closing phenylalanine or tryptophan. A D gene is named only where the DNA matches it firmly. Expanded clones are given a class, and other clones once, few, many or no size at all.

>TRBD1|15|TRBV19|TRBJ1-5|NA
CASSLYRGRDQPQHF
TGTGCCAGTAGTCTCTACAGGGGAAGGGATCAGCCCCAGCATTTT
>TRBD1|16|TRBV6-1|TRBJ1-2|NA
CASSQGTGLVGYGYTF
TGTGCCAGCAGTCAAGGGACAGGGCTAGTAGGGTATGGCTACACCTTC
>NA|15|TRBV5-1|TRBJ2-4|NA
CASSLESSGKNIQYF
TGCGCCAGCAGCTTGGAGAGTAGTGGCAAAAACATTCAGTACTTC
>TRBD2|17|TRBV4-3|TRBJ2-3|once
CASSQELAGASTDTQYF
TGCGCCAGCAGCCAAGAACTAGCGGGAGCTTCAACAGATACGCAGTATTTT
>NA|11|TRBV29-1|TRBJ1-2|NA
CSVAGRYGYTF
TGCAGCGTGGCGGGCCGCTATGGCTACACCTTC
>NA|15|TRBV6-4|TRBJ2-1|NA
CASSESGLTYNEQFF
TGTGCCAGCAGTGAAAGCGGTCTTACCTACAATGAGCAGTTCTTC
>NA|14|TRBV9|TRBJ2-7|NA
CASSGGLGLGEQYF
TGTGCCAGCAGCGGGGGACTGGGTCTAGGCGAGCAGTACTTC
>TRBD2|16|TRBV7-6|TRBJ2-1|NA
CASSTRTSKGYNEQFF
TGTGCCAGCAGCACTAGGACTAGCAAAGGGTACAATGAGCAGTTCTTC
>NA|17|TRBV4-3|TRBJ1-4|NA
CASSQTGTPAANEKLFF
TGCGCCAGCAGCCAAACCGGGACACCGGCCGCTAATGAAAAACTGTTTTTT
>NA|12|TRBV11-3|TRBJ2-7|few
CASSPTEHEQYF
TGTGCCAGCAGCCCAACTGAGCACGAGCAGTACTTC
>TRBD1|15|TRBV18|TRBJ2-7|NA
CASSPDAGGRYEQYF
TGTGCCAGCTCACCAGACGCAGGGGGACGTTACGAGCAGTACTTC
>NA|16|TRBV19|TRBJ1-2|few
CASSTPLQGSNYGYTF
TGTGCCAGTAGTACCCCCCTACAGGGATCCAACTATGGCTACACCTTC
>TRBD2|17|TRBV19|TRBJ2-3|NA
CASSIGGTSGFTDTQYF
TGTGCCAGTAGTATAGGAGGGACTAGCGGATTCACAGATACGCAGTATTTT
>NA|12|TRBV7-8|TRBJ2-3|NA
CASSQGSDTQYF
TGTGCCAGCAGCCAGGGCTCAGATACGCAGTATTTT
>TRBD2|15|TRBV18|TRBJ2-7|NA
CASSLGTSGSSEQYF
TGTGCCAGCTCTCTCGGGACTAGCGGGAGCAGCGAGCAGTACTTC
>TRBD1|15|TRBV28|TRBJ2-6|NA
CASSFQGAGANVLTF
TGTGCCAGCAGTTTTCAGGGGGCTGGGGCCAACGTCCTGACTTTC
>NA|14|TRBV10-3|TRBJ2-2|NA
CAMGASGITGELFF
TGTGCCATGGGGGCGAGCGGGATCACCGGGGAGCTGTTTTTT
>NA|11|TRBV29-1|TRBJ1-4|once
CSVGDNEKLFF
TGCAGCGTGGGAGATAATGAAAAACTGTTTTTT
>TRBD1|14|TRBV11-3|TRBJ2-7|NA
CASSNYRGSYEQYF
TGTGCCAGCAGCAATTACAGGGGTTCCTACGAGCAGTACTTC
>NA|13|TRBV7-7|TRBJ2-7|NA
CASSLNRDGEQYF
TGTGCTAGCAGCTTAAACAGGGATGGGGAGCAGTACTTC
>TRBD2|15|TRBV9|TRBJ2-1|NA
CASSLISGSHNEQFF
TGTGCCAGCAGCCTTATTAGCGGGAGCCATAATGAGCAGTTCTTC
>TRBD2|15|TRBV25-1|TRBJ2-3|few
CASWGLAGGRDTQYF
TGTGCCAGCTGGGGGTTGGCGGGAGGAAGGGATACGCAGTATTTT
>NA|13|TRBV5-4|TRBJ1-1|NA
CASSTYQGFEAFF
TGTGCCAGCAGCACCTATCAGGGATTCGAGGCTTTCTTT
>TRBD1|18|TRBV4-2|TRBJ2-7|once
CASSQDPTWGQGIYEQYF
TGTGCCAGCAGCCAAGATCCAACGTGGGGACAGGGAATATACGAGCAGTACTTC
>NA|13|TRBV29-1|TRBJ2-3|once
CSVAGTRTDTQYF
TGCAGCGTTGCCGGGACTCGCACAGATACGCAGTATTTT
>NA|16|TRBV23-1|TRBJ2-2|NA
CASSQSVTRVTGELFF
TGCGCCAGCAGTCAATCGGTGACTCGCGTCACGGGGGAGCTGTTTTTT
>TRBD2|17|TRBV18|TRBJ2-7|NA
CASSPPTGGRRSYEQYF
TGTGCCAGCTCACCACCAACCGGCGGGAGGAGATCCTACGAGCAGTACTTC
>TRBD1|14|TRBV19|TRBJ1-1|NA
CASSRDRLNTEAFF
TGTGCCAGTAGTAGGGACAGGCTGAACACTGAAGCTTTCTTT
>NA|11|TRBV29-1|TRBJ2-3|few
CSSEGLDTQYF
TGCAGCTCCGAGGGCTTAGATACGCAGTATTTT